One and the same sample provided the 23 T cell receptor beta chains below, sequenced in a study of blood T cell repertoires in COVID-19 (dated by TCRdb to the early 2020s). The library was prepared using the immunoSEQ multiplex PCR assay. TCRdb provides this immuneACCESS table in a form limited to in-frame rearrangements. Some clones are lacking; in checked studies, under half of them reflect an unresolved V gene, and why the rest are absent is not known. In this sample the table shows 150,000 or so clones, roughly three quarters of which occur a single time. More than 5% of the sample is held by the ten biggest clonotypes. The sequenced sample consisted of PBMCs or T cells enriched from blood (not recorded which). Every receptor here comes from a woman between 50 and 59 years old who had recovered from COVID-19.

This chain connects TRBV5-1 to TRBJ1-6; 8 bases align to TRBD1. This CDR3 is built from 17 residues. Trimming at V came to 0 bases and at J to 7 bases, leaving 9 bases not matched to a gene. From germline, CDR1 is SGHRS and CDR2 YFSETQ. The CDR3 is CASSLAEGTGSNSPLHF. The CDR3 DNA follows: TGCGCCAGCAGCTTGGCCGAAGGGACAGGATCAAATTCACCCCTCCACTTT.

V and J are TRBV5-6 and TRBJ2-4; maybe TRBD2 (7 bases). Germline V gene data show CDR1 as SGHDT and CDR2 as YYEEEE. The CDR3 has 15 amino acids. V lost 0 bases to trimming and J lost 9 bases, with 16 bases between them. The CDR3 DNA reads as TGTGCCAGCAGCTTGGCGGGACACACGGGGGGCATTCAGTACTTC. Protein sequence: CASSLAGHTGGIQYF. Based on the CDR3 plus reference TRBV5-6 and TRBJ2-4, the full variable domain is DAGVTQSPTHLIKTRGQQVTLRCSPKSGHDTVSWYQQALGQGPQFIFQYYEEEERQRGNFPDRFSGHQFPNYSSELNVNALLLGDSALYLCASSLAGHTGGIQYFGAGTRLSVL.

This clone turned up a few times. The gene calls are TRBV9 and TRBJ2-1; TRBD1 aligns across 8 bases. This CDR3 is 15 amino acids long. With V trimmed by 3 bases and J by 5 bases, 7 bases remained unmatched. In germline, CDR1 is SGDLS, CDR2 YYNGEE. This CDR3 is CASSDRDRIDNEQFF. For the CDR3, the DNA is TGTGCCAGCAGCGACCGGGACAGGATAGACAATGAGCAGTTCTTC.

In its sample, this clone ranks as medium-sized (0.01 to 0.1%). The chain recombines TRBV11-2 with TRBJ1-6, with 10 bases that match TRBD1. The junction had 8 bases not matched to a gene; V was cut back by 5 bases and J by 10 bases. The CDR3 totals 15 residues. From germline, CDR1 is SGHAT and CDR2 FQNNGV. The chain's CDR3 is CASSRDRGGYSPLHF. CDR3 bases: TGTGCCAGCAGCCGGGACAGGGGTGGATACTCACCCCTCCACTTT. Full variable domain (outside the CDR3, taken from reference TRBV11-2 and TRBJ1-6): EAGVAQSPRYKIIEKRQSVAFWCNPISGHATLYWYQQILGQGPKLLIQFQNNGVVDDSQLPKDRFSAERLKGVDSTLKIQPAKLEDSAVYLCASSRDRGGYSPLHFGNGTRLTVT.

This clone was counted once. The chain uses TRBV19 and TRBJ1-5; no clear D gene. With 3 bases removed from V and 6 bases from J, the gap between germline ends came to 6 bases. The CDR3 runs to 12 residues. Germline V gives CDR1 LNHDA, CDR2 SQIVND (reference sequence). CDR3 protein: CASSMETQPQHF. CDR3 nucleotides: TGTGCCAGTAGTATGGAGACTCAGCCCCAGCATTTT.

The chain employs TRBV6-4 and TRBJ2-2, with a tentative D call TRBD1 (6 bases). Between the trimmed V and J ends, which lost 4 bases and 0 bases, there was a span of 12 bases. The length of the CDR3 is 16 residues. The V gene's germline CDR1 is MRHNA and CDR2 SNTAGT. The CDR3 DNA reads TGTGCCAGCAGTGCACAGGGATCCGCGAACACCGGGGAGCTGTTTTTT. Amino acids: CASSAQGSANTGELFF.

The CDR3 spells CASSEGGGETQYF. For the CDR3, the DNA is TGCGCCAGCAGCGAGGGCGGAGGGGAGACCCAGTACTTC. The V call is TRBV5-1, the J call TRBJ2-5; D possibly corresponds to TRBD2 (6 bases). Trimming left V 4 bases short and J 5 bases short, with 12 bases between. The CDR3 covers 13 residues. Germline values: CDR1 SGHRS, CDR2 YFSETQ.

V gene TRBV7-2 combines with J gene TRBJ2-2, with D perhaps matching TRBD2 (6 bases). Between the trimmed V and J ends, which lost 5 bases and 2 bases, there was a span of 18 bases. CDR3 size: 17 residues. Per the germline V gene, CDR1 is SGHTA and CDR2 is FQGNSA. DNA of the CDR3: TGTGCCAGCAGCCCCCAAGATTGGCGGGGTAACACCGGGGAGCTGTTTTTT. It yields the protein CASSPQDWRGNTGELFF.

The chain carries TRBV29-1 and TRBJ1-2, with D possibly being TRBD1 (5 bases). V gave up 5 bases and J gave up 4 bases, with 14 bases separating them. The CDR3 length is 13 residues. CDR1 is SQVTM and CDR2 is ANQGSEA in the germline V gene. The chain's CDR3 is CSVSQGPGYGYTF. In nucleotides, the CDR3 is TGCAGCGTTTCGCAGGGCCCTGGCTATGGCTACACCTTC.

The CDR3 reads CATSTTYPQGVRDYGYTF. The DNA for the CDR3 is TGTGCCACCAGTACCACCTACCCTCAGGGCGTAAGGGACTATGGCTACACCTTC. The V call is TRBV24-1, the J call TRBJ1-2; D possibly corresponds to TRBD1 (5 bases). This CDR3 comprises 18 residues. Germline V gene lookup returns CDR1 KGHDR and CDR2 SFDVKD. Trimming shortened V by 6 bases and J by 3 bases, and 25 bases separated the two germline ends.

The V gene is TRBV3-1 (or the pseudogene TRBV3-2), the J gene TRBJ1-2; TRBD1 is a possible D gene (6 bases). Germline CDR1 is LGHDT and CDR2 is YNNKEL (reference sequence). Deletions cut 0 bases from V and 3 bases from J, with 8 bases between. CDR3 length: 14 amino acids. CDR3 loop: CASSQDYRDYGYTF. Here the CDR3 DNA reads TGTGCCAGCAGCCAAGATTACAGGGACTATGGCTACACCTTC.

This clone was counted once. The J gene is TRBJ2-3, the V gene TRBV9; D unclear. The CDR3 length is 14 residues. V lost 7 bases to trimming and J lost 2 bases, with 14 bases between them. Germline V gene lookup returns CDR1 SGDLS and CDR2 YYNGEE. The CDR3: CASGMELNTDTQYF. CDR3 sequence (DNA): TGTGCCAGCGGAATGGAGCTTAACACAGATACGCAGTATTTT.

The chain has TRBV28 and TRBJ1-6, with D possibly matching TRBD1 (5 bases). Per germline, CDR1 MDHEN and CDR2 SYDVKM. The CDR3 consists of 14 residues. V lost 2 bases and J lost 8, with 10 bases in between. The CDR3 bases are TGTGCCAGCAGTTTAGGGGCGCTGTATTCACCCCTCCACTTT. This sequence encodes CASSLGALYSPLHF. Combining the CDR3 with reference TRBV28 and TRBJ1-6 gives the whole variable domain DVKVTQSSRYLVKRTGEKVFLECVQDMDHENMFWYRQDPGLGLRLIYFSYDVKMKEKGDIPEGYSVSREKKERFSLILESASTNQTSMYLCASSLGALYSPLHFGNGTRLTVT.

The DNA of the CDR3 is TGTGCCTGGAGGGGGGGAGATGGGAACACCGGGGAGCTGTTTTTT. Translating it yields CAWRGGDGNTGELFF. The chain links TRBV30 to TRBJ2-2; a weak D match, TRBD2 (6 bases). This CDR3 has 15 amino acids. In germline, CDR1 is GTSNPN, CDR2 SVGIG (reference sequence). The germline V and J ends were trimmed by 3 bases and 1 base, with 12 bases remaining between them. The full variable domain, completed using reference TRBV30 and TRBJ2-2, is SQTIHQWPATLVQPVGSPLSLECTVEGTSNPNLYWYRQAAGRGLQLLFYSVGIGQISSEVPQNLSASRPQDRQFILSSKKLLLSDSGFYLCAWRGGDGNTGELFFGEGSRLTVL.

The chain has TRBV7-9 and TRBJ2-7; D gene uncertain. The CDR3 sequence is 13 residues long. V was trimmed by 1 base and J by 2 bases, leaving 6 bases between them. Germline V gives CDR1 SEHNR, CDR2 FQNEAQ (reference sequence). This CDR3 is CASSLDNTYEQYV. The CDR3 DNA sequence: TGTGCCAGCAGCTTAGACAACACCTACGAGCAGTACGTC.

The genes are TRBV9 and TRBJ2-1, with D hard to call. The CDR3 runs 16 residues. From germline, CDR1 is SGDLS and CDR2 YYNGEE. V gave up 0 bases and J gave up 0 bases, with 10 bases separating them. The CDR3 nucleotides read TGTGCCAGCAGCGTAGACAGTCTCAGCTCCTACAATGAGCAGTTCTTC. Protein sequence: CASSVDSLSSYNEQFF. The full variable domain, completed using reference TRBV9 and TRBJ2-1, is DSGVTQTPKHLITATGQRVTLRCSPRSGDLSVYWYQQSLDQGLQFLIQYYNGEERAKGNILERFSAQQFPDLHSELNLSSLELGDSALYFCASSVDSLSSYNEQFFGPGTRLTVL.

About this clone itself: The junction shows a germline mismatch at one end, possibly a read error. The chain links TRBV6-5 to TRBJ2-2, with D perhaps matching TRBD2 (5 bases). CDR3 size: 14 residues. CDR1 and CDR2 from the germline V gene are MNHEY and SVGAGI. The CDR3 DNA sequence: TGTGCCGGCAGTTACGAGGGAAGGAGCGGGGAGCTGTTTTTT. Encoded protein: CAGSYEGRSGELFF.

This clone was seen only once. V and J are TRBV7-4 and TRBJ1-5; TRBD1 might be the D (6 bases). Trimming cost V 5 bases and J 4 bases, with 15 bases left between them. The CDR3 has 15 residues. The germline CDR1 and CDR2 sequences are SGHVT and SQSDAQ. DNA of the CDR3: TGTGCCAGCAGCCCGCGCGAGGGGGGGAATCAGCCCCAGCATTTT. Protein sequence: CASSPREGGNQPQHF.

The chain joins TRBV27 to TRBJ2-6, with a possible D match to TRBD1 (6 bases). This CDR3 has 15 amino acids. Germline V CDR1 and CDR2: MNHEY, SMNVEV (reference sequence). V shed 11 bases and J shed 3 bases, with 17 bases lying between them. This CDR3 reads CAYSLGANGANVLTF. The CDR3 DNA follows: TGTGCCTACTCGTTGGGGGCGAATGGGGCCAACGTCCTGACTTTC.

The V and J genes are TRBV5-1 and TRBJ1-1; 12 nucleotides match TRBD1. This CDR3 spans 15 amino acids. Trimming took 3 bases from V and 4 from J; bases not matched to a gene: 4. Per germline, CDR1 SGHRS and CDR2 YFSETQ. DNA for the CDR3: TGCGCCAGCAGCTGGGGACAGGGGGCGCGCACTGAAGCTTTCTTT. Protein: CASSWGQGARTEAFF.

This clone was detected a few times. Other nucleotide sequences in the sample specify the same CDR3. The CDR3 protein is CASSPALAGVTDTQYF. The CDR3 nucleotides read TGTGCCAGCTCACCGGCACTAGCGGGGGTTACAGATACGCAGTATTTT. This chain joins TRBV18 and TRBJ2-3; TRBD2 aligns across 11 bases. This CDR3 comprises 16 residues. CDR1 and CDR2 from the germline V gene are KGHSH and LQKENI. V gave up 3 bases and J gave up 3 bases; unmatched junction bases: 5.

The chain couples TRBV19 to TRBJ1-1; D may be TRBD1 (5 bases). Germline V lookup: CDR1 LNHDA, CDR2 SQIVND (reference sequence). Deletions cut 7 bases from V and 5 bases from J, with 23 bases between. The CDR3 is made up of 16 amino acids. The CDR3, as DNA: TGTGCCAGTAAACATAACAAGGGGAGGGCAACGACTGAAGCTTTCTTT. Residues: CASKHNKGRATTEAFF. The complete variable domain, with remaining parts taken from reference TRBV19 and TRBJ1-1, reads DGGITQSPKYLFRKEGQNVTLSCEQNLNHDAMYWYRQDPGQGLRLIYYSQIVNDFQKGDIAEGYSVSREKKESFPLTVTSAQKNPTAFYLCASKHNKGRATTEAFFGQGTRLTVV.

The chain couples TRBV25-1 to TRBJ1-4; possible D gene TRBD1, 6 bases. Germline-derived CDR1 and CDR2 are MGHDK and SYGVNS. The CDR3 sequence is 13 residues long. The V end lost 11 bases, the J end lost 0 bases, and 10 bases lay between the germline ends. CDR3 in amino acids: CAAQGSTNEKLFF. CDR3 DNA sequence: TGTGCCGCCCAGGGGTCAACTAATGAAAAACTGTTTTTT.